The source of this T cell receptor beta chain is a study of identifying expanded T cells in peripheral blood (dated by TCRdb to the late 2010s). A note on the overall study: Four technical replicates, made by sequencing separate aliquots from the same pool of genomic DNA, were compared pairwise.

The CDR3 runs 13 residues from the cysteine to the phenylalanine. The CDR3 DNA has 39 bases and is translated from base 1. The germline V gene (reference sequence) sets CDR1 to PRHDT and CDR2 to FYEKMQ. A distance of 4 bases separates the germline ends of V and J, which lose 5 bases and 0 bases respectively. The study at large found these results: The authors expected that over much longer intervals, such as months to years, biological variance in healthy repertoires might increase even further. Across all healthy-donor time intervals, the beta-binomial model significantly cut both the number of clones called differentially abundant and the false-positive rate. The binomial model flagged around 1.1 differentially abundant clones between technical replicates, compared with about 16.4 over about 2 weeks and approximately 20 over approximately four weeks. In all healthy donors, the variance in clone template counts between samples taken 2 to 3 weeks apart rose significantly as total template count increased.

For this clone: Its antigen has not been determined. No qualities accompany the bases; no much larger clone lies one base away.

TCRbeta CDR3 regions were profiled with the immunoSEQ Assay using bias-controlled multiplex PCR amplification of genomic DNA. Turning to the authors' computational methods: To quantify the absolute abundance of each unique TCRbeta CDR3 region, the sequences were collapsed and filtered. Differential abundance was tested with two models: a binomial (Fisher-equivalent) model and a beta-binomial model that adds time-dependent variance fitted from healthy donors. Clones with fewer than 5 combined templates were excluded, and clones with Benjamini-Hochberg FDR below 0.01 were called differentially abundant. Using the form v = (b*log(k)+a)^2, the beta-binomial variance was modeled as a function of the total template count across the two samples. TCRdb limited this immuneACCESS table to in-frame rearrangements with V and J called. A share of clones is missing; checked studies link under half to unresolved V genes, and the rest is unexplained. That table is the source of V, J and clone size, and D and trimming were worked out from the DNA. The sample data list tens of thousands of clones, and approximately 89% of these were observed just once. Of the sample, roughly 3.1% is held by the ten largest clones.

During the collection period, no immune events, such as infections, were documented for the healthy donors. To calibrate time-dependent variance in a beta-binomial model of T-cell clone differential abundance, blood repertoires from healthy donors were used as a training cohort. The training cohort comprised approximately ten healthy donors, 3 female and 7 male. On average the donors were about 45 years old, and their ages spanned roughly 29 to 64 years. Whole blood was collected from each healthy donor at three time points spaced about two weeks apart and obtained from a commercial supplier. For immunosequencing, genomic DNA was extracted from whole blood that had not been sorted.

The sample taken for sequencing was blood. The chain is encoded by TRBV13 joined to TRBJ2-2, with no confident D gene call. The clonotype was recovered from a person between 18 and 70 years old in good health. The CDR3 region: CASSPPNTGELFF. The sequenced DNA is TGTGCCAGCAGCCCTCCGAACACCGGGGAGCTGTTTTTT.